A single sample is the source of the 30 T cell receptor beta chains below, sequenced in a study of cytomegalovirus exposure and HLA in healthy donors. PCR primers comprised 60 Vbeta and 13 Jbeta primers. TCRdb's table, derived via immunoSEQ multiplex PCR, lists solely in-frame clones and lacks some. Among 200,000 or so clones listed, about four fifths were seen once. The specimen sequenced was PBMCs. These receptors were taken from a woman under 40 in good health and CMV-seropositive.

The chain combines TRBV7-9 with TRBJ1-4; D is uncertain. The CDR3 totals 12 residues. Per germline, CDR1 SEHNR and CDR2 FQNEAQ (reference sequence). The V gene lost 1 base and the J gene lost 10 bases, with 7 bases spanning the gap. CDR3 loop: CASSLEDRKLFF. CDR3 sequence (DNA): TGTGCCAGCAGCTTAGAAGATAGAAAACTGTTTTTT.

The chain uses TRBV6-6 and TRBJ1-3; 8 nucleotides line up with TRBD1. Germline trimming cut 5 bases from V and 4 bases from J; bases unmatched to any gene: 4. The CDR3 consists of 14 residues. Germline V CDR1 and CDR2: MNHNY, SVGAGI (reference sequence). The CDR3 coding sequence is TGTGCCAGCAGTCGTGGACAGGGAGGAAACACCATATATTTT. As protein: CASSRGQGGNTIYF.

This rearrangement joins TRBV5-1 to TRBJ2-2; 10 nucleotides agree with TRBD1. Germline trimming cut 4 bases from V and 4 bases from J; bases unmatched to any gene: 7. Germline V gives CDR1 SGHRS, CDR2 YFSETQ. The length of the CDR3 is 16 residues. CDR3 amino acids: CASSKTGGAVTGELFF. The CDR3 nucleotides are TGCGCCAGCAGCAAGACAGGGGGCGCCGTCACCGGGGAGCTGTTTTTT.

The CDR3 protein is CASSSPGRFEKLFF. In nucleotides, the CDR3 is TGTGCCAGCAGCTCTCCAGGGAGGTTCGAAAAACTGTTTTTT. The chain is built from TRBV7-2 and TRBJ1-4, with D maybe TRBD1 (5 bases). V lost 4 bases and J lost 8, with 14 bases in between. CDR1 is SGHTA and CDR2 is FQGNSA in the germline V gene. CDR3 length: 14 amino acids.

The chain joins TRBV9 to TRBJ2-1; D unresolved. The CDR3 contains 15 residues. V was shortened by 0 bases and J by 0 bases, with 7 bases between the two germline ends. Germline assignment: CDR1 SGDLS and CDR2 YYNGEE. CDR3 bases: TGTGCCAGCAGCGTAGGCCCGAGCTCCTACAATGAGCAGTTCTTC. This translates into CASSVGPSSYNEQFF.

The sample holds a few counts of this clone. CDR3 nucleotides: TGTGCCACCAGCAGAGGTAGCCTTAATGAAAAACTGTTTTTT. Protein product: CATSRGSLNEKLFF. V usage is TRBV15 and J usage is TRBJ1-4; D is unclear. Per germline, CDR1 LNHNV and CDR2 YYDKDF (reference sequence). This CDR3 has 14 residues. Trimming stripped 1 base from V and 4 bases from J, with 7 bases between. Full variable domain (rest looked up from reference TRBV15 and TRBJ1-4): DAMVIQNPRYQVTQFGKPVTLSCSQTLNHNVMYWYQQKSSQAPKLLFHYYDKDFNNEADTPDNFQSRRPNTSFCFLDIRSPGLGDTAMYLCATSRGSLNEKLFFGSGTQLSVL.

This chain joins TRBV29-1 and TRBJ2-7; maybe TRBD2 (6 bases). The germline CDR1 and CDR2 sequences are SQVTM and ANQGSEA. V was shortened by 4 bases and J by 2 bases, with 15 bases between the two germline ends. This CDR3 is built from 14 residues. The CDR3 DNA is TGCAGCGTTGGGCCTTTAGCGGACACCTACGAGCAGTACTTC. Translating it yields CSVGPLADTYEQYF.

The chain has TRBV2 and TRBJ2-5, with D perhaps matching TRBD2 (5 bases). Per germline, CDR1 SNHLY and CDR2 FYNNEI. The CDR3 is 14 residues long. The germline V and J ends were trimmed by 8 bases and 5 bases, with 18 bases remaining between them. The CDR3 region has the DNA TGTGCCAGCGGGGTCGGCGGAGGAGTCGAGACCCAGTACTTC. It yields the protein CASGVGGGVETQYF. Variable domain in full (rest from reference TRBV2 and TRBJ2-5): EPEVTQTPSHQVTQMGQEVILRCVPISNHLYFYWYRQILGQKVEFLVSFYNNEISEKSEIFDDQFSVERPDGSNFTLKIRSTKLEDSAMYFCASGVGGGVETQYFGPGTRLLVL.

CDR3 in amino acids: CASSQALADYEQYF. As DNA, the CDR3 is TGTGCCAGCAGCCAAGCCCTAGCGGACTACGAGCAGTACTTC. The rearrangement links TRBV4-2 to TRBJ2-7; 7 bases fit TRBD2. The CDR3 is 14 amino acids. Unmatched junction bases numbered 3, after V lost 1 base and J lost 3 bases. Germline V gives CDR1 LGHNA, CDR2 YNFKEQ.

This rearrangement joins TRBV7-2 to TRBJ1-3; D call uncertain. The CDR3 contains 16 residues. Trimming removed 1 base from V and 0 bases from J, with 10 bases in between. Germline CDR1 SGHTA, CDR2 FQGNSA. CDR3 protein: CASSLGPQSSGNTIYF. The CDR3 DNA reads as TGTGCCAGCAGCTTAGGCCCACAGTCCTCTGGAAACACCATATATTTT.

This clone has only a few counts. The chain carries TRBV6-5 and TRBJ2-3, with 12 bases matching TRBD2. Germline V gene sequence: CDR1 MNHEY, CDR2 SVGAGI. The CDR3 extends over 14 amino acids. Trimming cost V 5 bases and J 7 bases; bases outside gene matches: 4. The CDR3 DNA follows: TGTGCCAGCAGTCTAGCGGGAGGGCCCCATACGCAGTATTTT. Residues: CASSLAGGPHTQYF.

This chain connects TRBV20-1 to TRBJ1-2; maybe TRBD1 (5 bases). The CDR3 is made up of 10 amino acids. The germline CDR1 and CDR2 sequences are DFQATT and SNEGSKA (reference sequence). CDR3 DNA sequence: TGCAGCTCCGCGGGGGGTCGGAGCACCTTC. This translates into CSSAGGRSTF.

The V gene is TRBV5-1, the J gene TRBJ2-5; D gene uncertain. From germline, CDR1 is SGHRS and CDR2 YFSETQ. The CDR3 totals 13 residues. The germline V and J ends were trimmed by 0 bases and 2 bases, with 5 bases remaining between them. The CDR3 nucleotides read TGCGCCAGCAGCTTGGGAGCGCAAGAGACCCAGTACTTC. This codes for CASSLGAQETQYF.

The rearrangement links TRBV7-9 to TRBJ2-4, with TRBD2 identical over 12 bases. The J segment lost 8 bases and the V segment lost 4 bases, leaving 12 bases of the junction unmatched. In germline, CDR1 is SEHNR, CDR2 FQNEAQ (reference sequence). The CDR3 loop spans 17 amino acids. The CDR3 loop reads CASSSSSGGLAGYIQYF. DNA for the CDR3: TGTGCCAGCAGCTCATCCTCTGGCGGACTAGCGGGGTACATTCAGTACTTC.

The CDR3: CASSWETGSEAFF. The CDR3 DNA is TGCGCCAGCAGCTGGGAGACAGGTAGTGAAGCTTTCTTT. The chain combines TRBV5-1 with TRBJ1-1; a possible D gene is TRBD1 (6 bases). This CDR3 is 13 amino acids long. CDR1 and CDR2 (germline): SGHRS, YFSETQ. V was cut by 3 bases and J by 7 bases, with 13 bases left in between.

There are a few counts of this clone. J is TRBJ1-2 and V is TRBV6-1; 7 bases are a match to TRBD1. V lost 6 bases to trimming and J lost 6 bases; unmatched junction nucleotides: 13. CDR1 MNHNS and CDR2 SASEGT come from the germline V gene. This CDR3 contains 15 residues. CDR3 in amino acids: CASRPAKGAPNGYTF. CDR3 DNA sequence: TGTGCCAGCAGACCCGCCAAGGGGGCCCCCAATGGCTACACCTTC.

The chain links TRBV5-8 to TRBJ2-4; 7 bases match TRBD2. The CDR3 is 15 residues long. Trimming removed 5 bases from V and 2 bases from J; junction bases left unmatched: 7. The germline V gene encodes CDR1 SGHTS and CDR2 YDEGEE. As DNA, the CDR3 is TGTGCCAGCAGTGCCCCGGGACTACCCAAAAACATTCAGTACTTC. It translates to CASSAPGLPKNIQYF.

The V and J genes are TRBV6-5 and TRBJ1-6, with D possibly matching TRBD1 (5 bases). Trimming removed 2 bases at V and 6 bases at J, with 14 bases between. This CDR3 has 16 amino acids. Germline V gene sequence: CDR1 MNHEY, CDR2 SVGAGI. CDR3 in amino acids: CASSYMVGGSNSPLHF. CDR3 sequence (DNA): TGTGCCAGCAGTTACATGGTCGGGGGGTCTAATTCACCCCTCCACTTT.

The chain employs TRBV19 and TRBJ2-7; 12 positions match TRBD2. V lost 3 bases, J lost 5 bases, and 5 bases stayed unmatched. This CDR3 contains 15 residues. CDR1 is LNHDA, CDR2 SQIVND, per germline (reference sequence). The CDR3 DNA is TGTGCCAGTAGTATGCAGACTAGCGGGAGCCACGAGCAGTACTTC. This encodes CASSMQTSGSHEQYF.

The chain recombines TRBV5-1 with TRBJ2-3, with 8 bases that match TRBD2. The CDR3 contains 15 residues. The junction had 10 bases not matched to a gene; V was cut back by 1 base and J by 9 bases. Looked up from germline, CDR1 is SGHRS and CDR2 is YFSETQ. CDR3 DNA: TGCGCCAGCAGCTTGAGTACAGCGGGGGATACCACGCAGTATTTT. Translated, it gives CASSLSTAGDTTQYF.

This clone occurred a few times. The chain links TRBV27 to TRBJ1-4; the D gene is possibly TRBD1 (5 bases). Germline-derived CDR1 and CDR2 are MNHEY and SMNVEV (reference sequence). The V end lost 2 bases, the J end lost 10 bases, and 14 bases lay between the germline ends. CDR3 length: 14 residues. The CDR3 reads CASSLRVRVGKLFF. CDR3 DNA: TGTGCCAGCAGTTTAAGGGTCAGGGTGGGAAAACTGTTTTTT.

V usage is TRBV28 and J usage is TRBJ2-1, with D tentatively TRBD1 (6 bases). The CDR3 totals 15 residues. Germline V CDR1 and CDR2: MDHEN, SYDVKM. V lost 8 bases to trimming and J lost 4 bases, with 18 bases between them. The CDR3 coding sequence is TGTGCCAGCGCTAGACCCAGGACAGTTTACAATGAGCAGTTCTTC. It specifies CASARPRTVYNEQFF. The full variable domain, in which reference TRBV28 and TRBJ2-1 provide the parts outside the CDR3, is DVKVTQSSRYLVKRTGEKVFLECVQDMDHENMFWYRQDPGLGLRLIYFSYDVKMKEKGDIPEGYSVSREKKERFSLILESASTNQTSMYLCASARPRTVYNEQFFGPGTRLTVL.

The rearrangement uses TRBV6-1 and TRBJ1-2; TRBD1 matches 8 bases. V lost 8 bases to trimming and J lost 6 bases; unmatched junction nucleotides: 2. The length of the CDR3 is 11 residues. The germline V gene encodes CDR1 MNHNS and CDR2 SASEGT. The CDR3 sequence: CASHRGDGYTF. The CDR3 DNA is TGTGCCAGCCACAGGGGGGATGGCTACACCTTC.

The chain has TRBV4-2 and TRBJ2-7; 8 positions agree with TRBD2. Per the germline V gene, CDR1 is LGHNA and CDR2 is YNFKEQ. V was clipped by 5 bases and J by 4 bases; unmatched bases: 13. This CDR3 is 16 amino acids long. The CDR3 is CASSAEKGLGSYEQYF. The CDR3 bases are TGTGCCAGCAGCGCAGAGAAGGGACTAGGGAGTTACGAGCAGTACTTC.

J is TRBJ1-3 and V is TRBV9; no clear D gene. Germline loops: CDR1 SGDLS, CDR2 YYNGEE. The CDR3 totals 15 residues. V lost 1 base, J lost 0 bases, and 8 bases lay in between. CDR3 DNA: TGTGCCAGCAGCGTACTCGACACCTCTGGAAACACCATATATTTT. This sequence encodes CASSVLDTSGNTIYF.

This rearrangement joins TRBV2 to TRBJ1-4; the match to TRBD1 covers 8 bases. The V segment lost 8 bases and the J segment 3 bases; nucleotides outside the gene matches: 8. From germline, CDR1 is SNHLY and CDR2 FYNNEI. The CDR3 extends over 15 amino acids. CDR3 DNA: TGTGCCAGCGGATCAGGGGGCTCGGCTAATGAAAAACTGTTTTTT. Translated, it gives CASGSGGSANEKLFF.

In its sample, this clone was seen once. The chain carries TRBV4-3 and TRBJ2-4; 7 nucleotides agree with TRBD2. Germline lookup yields CDR1 LGHNA and CDR2 YSLEER. V lost 2 bases and J lost 1; bases outside the gene matches: 11. The CDR3 sequence is 18 residues long. CDR3 nucleotide sequence: TGCGCCAGCAGCCAAATAAGACGGGGGGAGGGGGCCAAAAACATTCAGTACTTC. Its translation: CASSQIRRGEGAKNIQYF.

This chain connects TRBV2 to TRBJ1-1, with TRBD1 matching over 8 bases. The J segment lost 13 bases and the V segment lost 9 bases, leaving 19 bases of the junction unmatched. Germline CDR1 is SNHLY and CDR2 is FYNNEI. This CDR3 contains 14 residues. The CDR3 sequence is CASSNSGTGGGGFF. CDR3 in DNA: TGTGCCAGTTCAAACTCCGGGACAGGCGGGGGAGGTTTCTTT.

This clone came up once. The J gene is TRBJ1-4, the V gene TRBV7-2; D may be TRBD1 (6 bases). Germline-derived CDR1 and CDR2 are SGHTA and FQGNSA. CDR3 size: 15 residues. V lost 5 bases to trimming and J lost 8 bases, with 18 bases between them. The CDR3 sequence is CASSHGTGHEEKLFF. CDR3 DNA: TGTGCCAGCAGCCACGGGACGGGACATGAGGAAAAACTGTTTTTT.

V and J are TRBV10-2 and TRBJ1-1, with D unclear. The CDR3 contains 14 residues. Germline CDR1 reads WSHSY; CDR2 reads SAAADI. V lost 0 bases to trimming and J lost 1 base, with 6 bases between them. For the CDR3, the DNA is TGCGCCAGCAGTGAGTCGAGAGCGAACACTGAAGCTTTCTTT. It codes for CASSESRANTEAFF.